This T cell receptor (beta chain) was captured by sequencing in a study of T-cell reconstitution after alpha-beta-depleted transplantation in children. Study-wide results and limits: T cells produced anew were the main source of T-cell counts and diversity one year after transplant. Two months or so post-transplant, alpha-beta T cells reportedly derived from several hundred expanded graft clones.

Unique molecular identifiers were used to barcode this TCRbeta library. TCRdb recomputed calls from the PCR reads with MiXCR, one row per CDR3 protein. The data contain 440,000 or so distinct CDR3 sequences, around 46% of them singletons. The CDR3 loop spans 14 amino acids. Germline trimming cut 4 bases from V and 4 bases from J; bases unmatched to any gene: 3. CDR1 and CDR2 from the germline V gene are SEHNR and FQNEAQ (reference sequence). Concerning this clonotype itself: The antigen is undetermined.

The chain recombines TRBV7-9 with TRBJ2-7, with 11 bases aligning to TRBD1. Material: PBMCs, obtained before TCRalphabeta/CD19-depleted stem cell transplant. The clonotype originates from a girl aged 2-10 years with aplastic anemia, due to receive a stem cell transplant. This chain's CDR3 is CASSWGQGGYEQYF. CDR3 in DNA: TGTGCCAGCAGCTGGGGACAGGGGGGATACGAGCAGTACTTC. The full variable domain, in which reference TRBV7-9 and TRBJ2-7 provide the parts outside the CDR3, is DTGVSQNPRHKITKRGQNVTFRCDPISEHNRLYWYRQTLGQGPEFLTYFQNEAQLEKSRLLSDRFSAERPKGSFSTLEIQRTEQGDSAMYLCASSWGQGGYEQYFGPGTRLTVT.